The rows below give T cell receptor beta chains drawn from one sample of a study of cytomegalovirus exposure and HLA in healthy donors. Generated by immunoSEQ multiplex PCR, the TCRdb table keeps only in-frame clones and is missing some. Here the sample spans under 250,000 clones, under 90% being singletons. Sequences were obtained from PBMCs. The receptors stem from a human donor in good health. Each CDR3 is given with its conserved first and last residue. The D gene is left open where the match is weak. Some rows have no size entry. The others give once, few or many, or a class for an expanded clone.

CDR3nt: TGTGCCAGCAGAACGGGACTAGCGGGAGTCGGAGAGACCCAGTACTTC; CDR3aa: CASRTGLAGVGETQYF; d_gene: TRBD2; abundance: .; v_gene: TRBV7-2; j_gene: TRBJ2-5
CDR3nt: TGCAGCGTTGTTAGAGCCTACGAGCAGTACTTC; CDR3aa: CSVVRAYEQYF; d_gene: .; abundance: .; v_gene: TRBV29-1; j_gene: TRBJ2-7
CDR3nt: TGCGCCAGCACCAATCTGGGGGGGCTTGGGTCGGAGACCCAGTACTTC; CDR3aa: CASTNLGGLGSETQYF; d_gene: .; abundance: .; v_gene: TRBV5-1; j_gene: TRBJ2-5
CDR3nt: TGTGCCAGCGCCATCTGGGGGGAAACCTCCGAGCAGTACTTC; CDR3aa: CASAIWGETSEQYF; d_gene: .; abundance: .; v_gene: TRBV7-9; j_gene: TRBJ2-7
CDR3nt: TGCGCCAGCAGCTTGGCCCCAGGGGTGGCCAACGTCCTGACTTTC; CDR3aa: CASSLAPGVANVLTF; d_gene: .; abundance: .; v_gene: TRBV5-1; j_gene: TRBJ2-6
CDR3nt: TGTGCCAGCAGCGGGGCCAGCAATCAGCCCCAGCATTTT; CDR3aa: CASSGASNQPQHF; d_gene: .; abundance: .; v_gene: TRBV7-9; j_gene: TRBJ1-5
CDR3nt: TGTTCCAGCAGCTTAGGCGGCGGTGAGAACACTGAAGCTTTCTTT; CDR3aa: CSSSLGGGENTEAFF; d_gene: .; abundance: .; v_gene: TRBV7-9; j_gene: TRBJ1-1
CDR3nt: TGTGCCAGCAGCTTTGCAGGGACTAGCTACTCGGAGACCCAGTACTTC; CDR3aa: CASSFAGTSYSETQYF; d_gene: TRBD2; abundance: .; v_gene: TRBV7-2; j_gene: TRBJ2-5
CDR3nt: TGTGCCAGCAGCCCCCTCTCCTTCTACGAGCAGTACTTC; CDR3aa: CASSPLSFYEQYF; d_gene: .; abundance: .; v_gene: TRBV6-5; j_gene: TRBJ2-7
CDR3nt: TGTGCCAGTAGTATAGACCCCGTTGCAACTAATGAAAAACTGTTTTTT; CDR3aa: CASSIDPVATNEKLFF; d_gene: .; abundance: once; v_gene: TRBV19; j_gene: TRBJ1-4
CDR3nt: TGTGCCAGCAGCTTGTCGATAGGGGATTATGGAGATACGCAGTATTTT; CDR3aa: CASSLSIGDYGDTQYF; d_gene: .; abundance: .; v_gene: TRBV5-4; j_gene: TRBJ2-3
CDR3nt: TGCGCCAGCAGCCAGCATCCGGGACTAGCGGGAGATACGCAGTATTTT; CDR3aa: CASSQHPGLAGDTQYF; d_gene: TRBD2; abundance: .; v_gene: TRBV4-1; j_gene: TRBJ2-3
CDR3nt: TGTGCCAGCAGTCCGGGACAGGGTCTTGCAGATACGCAGTATTTT; CDR3aa: CASSPGQGLADTQYF; d_gene: TRBD1; abundance: .; v_gene: TRBV2; j_gene: TRBJ2-3